This is a list of T cell receptor beta chains from one sample in a study of T cells in Graves' hyperthyroidism and ophthalmopathy. Each CDR3 protein is one row after TCRdb ran MiXCR on the multiplex PCR reads. Counted here are approximately 260,000 distinct CDR3 sequences, 13% to 15% occurring once; the ten biggest clones make up more than 30%. Sequencing was performed on blood. These receptors all come from a woman between 50 and 59 years old with Graves' hyperthyroidism that later progressed to Graves' ophthalmopathy. The CDR3 runs from the conserved cysteine through the conserved F or W. The D gene is left open where the match is weak. For some rows the clone size is stated as once, few or many, or as a class when expanded; others skip it.

>TRBJ1-5|TRBV9|-|-
TGTGCCAGCAGCCCTTCAGGTTACAATCAGCCCCAGCATTTT
CASSPSGYNQPQHF
>TRBJ2-3|TRBV3-1|-|few
TGTGCCAGCAGCCAAGATCCCAGGGGTAGGGGGGATACGCAGTATTTT
CASSQDPRGRGDTQYF
>TRBJ1-1|TRBV28|-|many
TGTGCCAGCAATTCTTTGGACACTGAAGCTTTCTTT
CASNSLDTEAFF
>TRBJ2-6|TRBV5-1|-|-
TGCGCCAGCAGCTTGGCCGGGACAGGGGCCAACGTCCTGACTTTC
CASSLAGTGANVLTF
>TRBJ2-7|TRBV7-9|-|many
TGTGCCAGCAGCTTAGAACAGGGACGAGTCCTCTACGAGCAGTACTTC
CASSLEQGRVLYEQYF
>TRBJ2-7|TRBV13|-|many
TGTGCCAGCAGCTTAGGACCGGGGCCCTACGAGCAGTACTTC
CASSLGPGPYEQYF
>TRBJ2-7|TRBV28|-|many
TGTGCCAGCAGTCCACCTGCCCAGGGTTATGGGCAGTACTTC
CASSPPAQGYGQYF
>TRBJ1-1|TRBV11-3|-|-
TGTGCCAGCAGCCCACTTCCCCGCATGAACACTGAAGCTTTCTTT
CASSPLPRMNTEAFF
>TRBJ1-5|TRBV20-1|-|few
TGCAGTGCTAGATCCCCAGGGTCTACAGGTCAGCCCCAGCATTTT
CSARSPGSTGQPQHF
>TRBJ1-1|TRBV5-1|-|many
TGCGCCAGCAGCTTACGAGACAGTGAAGCTTTCTTT
CASSLRDSEAFF
>TRBJ1-5|TRBV6-1|TRBD1|many
TGTGCCAGCAGTATAGACAGGGGCAATCAGCCCCAGCATTTT
CASSIDRGNQPQHF
>TRBJ2-2|TRBV6-2/TRBV6-3|-|-
TGTGCCAGCAGTTACCCCGAGTCACCCGGGGAGCTGTTTTTT
CASSYPESPGELFF
>TRBJ2-3|TRBV11-3|-|many
TGTGCCAGCAGCTTAGGGGCGATCCCACCCACAGATACGCAGTATTTT
CASSLGAIPPTDTQYF
>TRBJ2-2|TRBV2|TRBD1|many
TGTGCCAGCAGAGACAGGGTGATGAACACCGGGGAGCTGTTTTTT
CASRDRVMNTGELFF
>TRBJ2-7|TRBV11-2|TRBD1|many
TGTGCCAGCAGCCCTAGACAGGGATCTTTGTACGAGCAGTACTTC
CASSPRQGSLYEQYF
>TRBJ1-2|TRBV20-1|-|-
TGCAGTGCTATCCGGGACATCTATGGCTACACCTTC
CSAIRDIYGYTF
>TRBJ2-2|TRBV29-1|-|many
TGCAGCGTTGATCGGGCGAACACCGGGGAGCTGTTTTTT
CSVDRANTGELFF
>TRBJ1-1|TRBV20-1|-|many
TGCAGTGCTAAAGGGGTGAGGGACACTGAAGCTTTCTTT
CSAKGVRDTEAFF
>TRBJ2-1|TRBV4-1|TRBD2|-
TGCGCCAGCAGCCAAGACGGACTAGCGTGGGATGAGCAGTTCTTC
CASSQDGLAWDEQFF
>TRBJ2-7|TRBV6-5|-|many
TGTGCCAGCAGTTACGCCGACGGGATGGAGCAGTACTTC
CASSYADGMEQYF
>TRBJ2-3|TRBV7-3|-|-
TGTGCCAGCAGCTTAATAGCAGATACGCAGTATTTT
CASSLIADTQYF
>TRBJ2-2|TRBV30|-|many
TGTGCCTGGAGTAGTCAGACCACCGGGGAGCTGTTTTTT
CAWSSQTTGELFF
>TRBJ1-5|TRBV2|-|once
TGTGCCAGCAACACCTGGGGACCCGGGGTCGCGAATCAGCCCCAGCATTTT
CASNTWGPGVANQPQHF
>TRBJ1-2|TRBV28|TRBD1|many
TGTGCCAGCAGTTCGAACAGGGGACCTAACTATGGCTACACCTTC
CASSSNRGPNYGYTF
>TRBJ2-6|TRBV5-1|-|many
TGCGCCAGCGACTTAGGAGGCGGTGGGGCCAACGTCCTGACTTTC
CASDLGGGGANVLTF
>TRBJ2-3|TRBV10-3|TRBD2|many
TGTGCCATCAGAGCGGGAGGGCTTGCAGATACGCAGTATTTT
CAIRAGGLADTQYF
>TRBJ2-3|TRBV9|-|-
TGTGCCAGCCGGAGCAGCCCGCAGTATTTT
CASRSSPQYF
>TRBJ2-7|TRBV6-1|TRBD1|few
TGTGCCAGCAGCCTTAAGGACAGGGTCAACGAGCAGTACTTC
CASSLKDRVNEQYF